This is a list of T cell receptor beta chains from one sample in a study of T-cell memory formation after mild COVID-19. TCRdb called the 5' RACE reads again in MiXCR, with one record for every CDR3 protein. In the table there are 550,000 to 650,000 distinct CDR3 sequences, approximately 15% of which are singletons. Sample: PBMCs or a T cell subset sorted from them (not recorded which). All receptors come from an adult woman who had mild COVID-19 (a few samples of this study predate the infection). Cell type and time point are not known. Both conserved end residues are part of each CDR3. Fields, in order: J gene, D gene, V gene, CDR3 protein. D genes are given only for firm matches.

j_call: TRBJ1-3
d_call: TRBD1
v_call: TRBV10-3
cdr3_aa: CAISEGDSSGNTIYF

j_call: TRBJ1-1
d_call: NA
v_call: TRBV20-1
cdr3_aa: CSALFVTNTEAFF

j_call: TRBJ2-5
d_call: NA
v_call: TRBV5-1
cdr3_aa: CASSSAPTVQETQYF

j_call: TRBJ1-2
d_call: NA
v_call: TRBV12-3/TRBV12-4
cdr3_aa: CASSEQGFHGYTF

j_call: TRBJ2-1
d_call: NA
v_call: TRBV12-3/TRBV12-4
cdr3_aa: CASSFAGGNEQFF

j_call: TRBJ2-7
d_call: NA
v_call: TRBV14
cdr3_aa: CASSQWRSSFYEQYF

j_call: TRBJ1-1
d_call: NA
v_call: TRBV7-9
cdr3_aa: CASSFGAEAFF

j_call: TRBJ2-1
d_call: NA
v_call: TRBV7-8
cdr3_aa: CASSPWTTVLSYNEQFF

j_call: TRBJ2-3
d_call: NA
v_call: TRBV20-1
cdr3_aa: CSARDVSTDTQYF

j_call: TRBJ2-5
d_call: NA
v_call: TRBV9
cdr3_aa: CASSVGGTPRGETQYF

j_call: TRBJ2-5
d_call: NA
v_call: TRBV5-1
cdr3_aa: CASSLVGLQETQYF

j_call: TRBJ2-3
d_call: NA
v_call: TRBV2
cdr3_aa: CASRKADPRDTQYF

j_call: TRBJ2-2
d_call: TRBD1
v_call: TRBV5-1
cdr3_aa: CASSLNTGGVTGELFF